This T cell receptor beta chain was retrieved from a study of blood T cell repertoires in COVID-19. Sequencing used immunoSEQ multiplex PCR; TCRdb keeps in-frame clones, though not all of them. The top ten clones hold approximately 6% of a sample with over 200,000 clones, around four fifths of them seen once. Germline CDR1 reads SEHNR; CDR2 reads FQNEAQ (reference sequence). This CDR3 comprises 14 residues. With V trimmed by 10 bases and J by 1 base, 3 bases remained unmatched. The sequenced sample was peripheral blood. The source of this sequence is a man at least 80 years old with acute or convalescent COVID-19. The chain recombines TRBV7-9 with TRBJ2-1; 11 nucleotides agree with TRBD1. The CDR3 is CATGTGGSYNEQFF. DNA of the CDR3: TGTGCCACCGGGACAGGGGGATCCTACAATGAGCAGTTCTTC. The whole variable domain, remainder taken from reference TRBV7-9 and TRBJ2-1, is DTGVSQNPRHKITKRGQNVTFRCDPISEHNRLYWYRQTLGQGPEFLTYFQNEAQLEKSRLLSDRFSAERPKGSFSTLEIQRTEQGDSAMYLCATGTGGSYNEQFFGPGTRLTVL.